The T cell receptor beta chain described here comes from a study of T cell responses to AZD1222 COVID-19 vaccine. Study summary: Whether given at about 4 or about 12 weeks, second doses were pooled. Overall study results and limits: The donor cohort was predominantly white British with a female majority, and clonal diversity may have been underestimated. Unmutated regions of variants are reportedly targeted by nearly half of spike-specific TCRs. Repertoire collection took place solely once the T cell response had peaked.

TCRdb keeps only in-frame clones here, not all; method: immunoSEQ multiplex PCR. This table has about 130,000 clones, around 90% appearing once. About this clone: Its antigen is unidentified.

V shed 5 bases and J shed 1 base, with 6 bases lying between them. Germline lookup yields CDR1 SGHRS and CDR2 YFSETQ. The CDR3 runs to 12 residues. V and J are TRBV5-1 and TRBJ1-1; D is unresolved. This clonotype originated in an adult in good health. The sample here was peripheral blood, taken on day 0 of AZD1222 vaccination. CDR3 sequence reads: CASSDWNTEAFF. The CDR3, as DNA: TGCGCCAGCAGTGACTGGAACACTGAAGCTTTCTTT.